This TCR beta chain was obtained from a study of cytomegalovirus exposure and HLA in healthy donors (dated by TCRdb to between 2016 and 2019). In terms of the full investigation: An earlier analysis of roughly 500 of the donors reported around 280 Gb of sequence data and about 120 million unique TCR beta sequences obtained from 180 million or so T cells. An early release that covered fewer than 800 HLA-typed donors contained about 300 gigabases of sequencing data and 80 million or so unique TCR sequences. In an earlier analysis of a few hundred of the donors, high-throughput TCR beta sequencing was used to judge whether each TCR beta V gene segment behaved as functional or pseudogenic. Among the approximately 430 genotyped donors, around 79% belonged to the genetic ancestry cluster associated with self-reported Caucasian donors. Genome-wide SNP genotypes for about 65% of the 666 donors were used in a later genetic analysis, which treated that subset as a discovery cohort. In the later analysis, no new phenotypic data were used to find candidate immune exposures; instead, reliance was placed on TCR beta sequences and their occurrence across donors. A later analysis re-examined previously published TCR beta repertoires from around 670 donors and added high-resolution HLA genotyping to investigate patterns of TCR occurrence. Donor age, sex, ethnicity and CMV serostatus were compiled alongside the repertoire data. Every discovery cohort repertoire had been produced on one sequencing platform. About 5 DR-DQ haplotypes were handled as single units for association and clustering, since linkage in the cohort was strong. Class I and class II HLA loci were covered by the typing at four-digit resolution. To predict cytomegalovirus infection status, the study brought together high-throughput TCR immunosequencing, statistical association of individual TCRs with disease status, and machine learning. The study aimed to test whether cataloging public T cell receptors could reveal signatures of past pathogen exposure. Typing coverage differed by locus: A, B, C, DRB1 and DQB1 were typed in roughly 629-630 donors, DQA1 in 522, DPA1 in 600 to 610, and DPB1 in just under 490. On average, 235,054 unique TCR beta nucleotide sequences were sequenced per donor among more than 350 genotyped donors of the cohort, with 15% to 20% of those sequences being non-productive. The study used immunosequencing to profile the T cell repertoires of about 670 subjects and linked those repertoires to cytomegalovirus serostatus. In addition to the first cohort of hundreds of subjects, a separate validation cohort of under 150 different subjects was used. General findings and caveats noted by the study authors: A later genetic analysis reported fewer N-insertions in productive TCRs among donors in an Asian-associated ancestry cluster than the roughly 700-donor mean. A group of highly shared sequence variants was considered likely to be a technical artifact of the sequencing pipeline. Most TCR sequences were observed very rarely across donors, whereas some public TCRs were present in many individuals. It was suggested by the authors that the approach could potentially be generalized to other disease states and immunological phenotypes. In a later analysis, TCR association rates were found to vary across HLA loci, with the most associated TCRs seen for DRB1 alleles and the fewest for HLA-C alleles. In the study, approximately 160 TCR beta chains were listed as associated with cytomegalovirus. A later analysis reported that several top co-occurrence clusters appeared linked to parvovirus B19, influenza, CMV and Epstein-Barr virus. In a later analysis, HLA-associated TCR beta chains were found to be more clonally expanded and to have lower generation probabilities than equally common non-associated chains. A further reported finding was that TCR beta sequences accurately predicted the HLA-A and HLA-B alleles for most subjects in the first cohort. Because counts were too low, seventeen rarely observed V segments, including chromosome 9 orphons, were excluded from the earlier analysis of roughly 580 of the donors. Assigning TCR associations to individual alleles was difficult when HLA alleles, especially DR and DQ, strongly co-occurred. The classifier was reported to diagnose cytomegalovirus status with high specificity and sensitivity in both the original and validation cohorts. A later analysis associated about 16,000 TCR beta sequences with specific HLA alleles at a false discovery rate of 0.05. Correlated functional status among segregating V segments might reflect linkage disequilibrium, but an unknown experimental factor could not be ruled out. Because HLA typing was missing for some donors at each locus, association tests included only the typed subset. In an earlier analysis of several hundred of the donors, most TCR beta V segments were observed in productive rearrangements about 87% or about 30% of the time, broadly matching IMGT annotations. Immune exposure information for the cohort was limited to CMV serostatus. V-gene and J-gene trimming of TCR beta chains was associated with a missense DCLRE1C variant in a later genetic analysis, and the association was replicated in an independent cohort. The 87-base-pair reads could not distinguish some IMGT-functional V segments, including TRBV6-2 and TRBV6-3, so those segments were excluded. In vitro tests confirmed that a few of the cytomegalovirus-associated TCR beta chains recognize cytomegalovirus antigens. Roughly uniform sequencing depth across donors was assumed in presence/absence analyses, although this assumption may not hold. In a later analysis, most CMV-associated TCR beta chains were found to appear HLA-restricted, with HLA associations seemingly driven largely by CMV exposure. Only TCR beta chains were sequenced in this cohort, and the absence of alpha or paired-chain data limited detectable features.

Library generation was performed with the immunoSEQ multiplex PCR assay. The multiplex PCR relied on a mix of 60 forward primers for TCR Vbeta segments and 13 reverse primers for TCR Jbeta segments. The CDR3 region of rearranged TCR beta genes was amplified from genomic DNA with a multiplex PCR assay. Amplified TCR beta libraries were sequenced as 87-base-pair reads on the Illumina HiSeq System. In the authors' own workflow: Across the 700 or so repertoires, a later analysis counted approximately 75 million unique TCR beta chains, 9 million to 14 million of which were shared by at least two donors. Raw reads were error-corrected and collapsed into unique sequences by a nearest-neighbor algorithm in which closely related sequences were merged to remove PCR and sequencing errors. To assign V, D and J gene segments, CDR3 sequences were aligned to IMGT reference sequences. Each retained sequence needed at least a six-nucleotide match to both a V gene segment and a J gene segment. Rearrangements were classified as productive when the CDR3 lacked stop codons and remained in frame with V and J, and all other rearrangements were classified as non-productive. CDR3 was defined according to IMGT convention as the region running from the second conserved V-encoded cysteine to the conserved J-encoded phenylalanine. Sequences without an unambiguous match to a single V gene segment were excluded from the earlier analysis of almost 600 of the donors. In an earlier analysis of a few hundred of the donors, V segments were called functional above 56.7% productive rearrangements and were called segregating when the between-donor standard deviation exceeded 5%. A statistical classification framework was developed to diagnose cytomegalovirus status using the catalog of TCR beta chain sequences. In a later analysis, TCR nucleotide sequences were compared against IMGT/GENE-DB human TR gene sequences so that V and J genes could be assigned. The TCRdist pipeline was used in a later analysis to assign CDR3 sequences and most-parsimonious VDJ recombination scenarios. A later analysis defined each TCR beta chain by its CDR3 amino acid sequence plus V-gene family, and excluded reads lacking a unique V-gene family. As a way to deal with suspected cross-contamination and a sequencing artifact, a later analysis dropped nearly 600 nucleotide sequences that were highly shared and had low generation probability. In a later analysis, a clonal expansion index was calculated for each public chain from normalized within-repertoire ranks of inferred template counts. Generation probabilities in a later analysis came from a VDJ recombination model fitted to out-of-frame rearrangements, and those results were checked against IGoR. In a later analysis, TCR-TCR, TCR-HLA and TCR-CMV co-occurrence was scored with hypergeometric tests, and a repertoire-size bias correction was applied to TCR pairs. A later analysis estimated false discovery rates by permuting HLA or CMV assignments 20 times. In a later analysis, co-occurring TCRs were grouped with DBSCAN, and TCRdist sequence similarity was added when clustering was performed within HLA-allele-positive subsets. Co-occurrence clustering excluded repertoires with fewer than 30,000 or more than 120,000 public chains, plus five with anomalous nucleotide sharing. TCRdb took this table from immuneACCESS and kept in-frame rearrangements with V and J called. Such tables lack part of the clones; where checked against another copy, unresolved V genes explain under half of the gap, and the rest is unexplained. Clonal size and the V and J genes are those of that table, whereas D and trimming came from the DNA. This sample's table lists about 200,000 clones. The leading ten clones occupy less than 0.85% of the sample.

The cohort comprised 710 or so healthy bone marrow donors. Cohort members were all nominally healthy when sampled, although unrecorded immune exposures were likely present. The donor tested CMV seronegative, placing the donor among the roughly 340 seronegative members of the cohort. Every donor gave a peripheral blood sample, and the peripheral blood mononuclear cells from that sample were used for TCR beta sequencing. The Qiagen DNeasy Blood Extraction Kit was used to extract genomic DNA from the blood cell samples. Taken from the germline V gene, the CDR1 and CDR2 loops are SGHRS and YFSETQ. The CDR3 numbers 13 residues from cysteine through phenylalanine. Only the CDR3 portion is preserved as DNA: 39 bases, with reading frame beginning at the first base. At the junction V is shortened by 0 bases and J by 11 bases, with 12 bases in between. For this clone: Its cognate antigen has yet to be identified.

The origin of this receptor is a boy between 5 and 17 years old in good health and CMV-seronegative. The V and J genes are TRBV5-1 and TRBJ1-3; no D gene call is confident. The sequenced sample consisted of PBMCs. This receptor carries the CDR3 CASSLVTGPPIYF. DNA sequence: TGCGCCAGCAGCTTGGTTACCGGTCCCCCCATATATTTT.